This TCR beta chain was captured in a study of naive and memory T cell subsets. The ends were cut back, 1 base at V and 10 bases at J, with 11 bases in the middle. The CDR3 has 14 residues. The germline CDR1 and CDR2 sequences are SGHAT and FQNNGV. For this clonotype: Its antigen is unknown.

The beta constant-region primer was an equimolar mix of two oligonucleotides covering TRBC1 and TRBC2. The ligated cDNA underwent four PCR rounds using SP2 and nested alpha and beta constant-region primers. MiXCR was run by TCRdb on the UMI-ligation and nested PCR reads, yielding one entry per CDR3 protein. The sample gives roughly 100,000 distinct CDR3 sequences, around 11% of which show up once; more than 0.11% is in the top ten. General observations from the study: Possibly reflecting memory cells re-expressing CD45RA, a few larger clonotypes occurred in naive repertoires, especially CD8.

The chain uses TRBV11-2 and TRBJ1-6; possible D gene TRBD1, 5 bases. The clonotype originates from a human donor in good health. The material sequenced was naive CD4+ T cells from blood. The CDR3 nucleotides are TGTGCCAGCAGCTTAGCGGGGGTTGGCTCACCCCTCCACTTT. Translated, it gives CASSLAGVGSPLHF.